One T cell receptor (beta chain) is described in this entry. This sample stems from a study of blood T cell repertoires in COVID-19. About the study: Nucleic acid was either cDNA or gDNA, and it came from T cells, B-cell-depleted T cells, or PBMCs.

The authors' processing: Reference gene primer amplification yielded estimated nucleated cell counts. Some clones are missing from TCRdb's copy, which holds only in-frame ones; the method was immunoSEQ multiplex PCR. The DNA gave D and trimming, while V, J and clone size come from that table. The sample comprises 150,000 to 200,000 clones, 79% of which are singletons, and roughly a sixth rests with the top ten. Sequenced input: peripheral blood. The TCR was taken from a man in his sixties with active or convalescent COVID-19.

The CDR3 DNA sequence: TGTGCCAGCAAGACAGGGGCTCAGCCCCAGCATTTT. Translating it yields CASKTGAQPQHF. The rearrangement links TRBV28 to TRBJ1-5; 8 bases map to TRBD1. J gave up 6 bases and V 7 bases, and 2 bases lay outside the gene matches. Germline assignment: CDR1 MDHEN and CDR2 SYDVKM. The CDR3 covers 12 residues.